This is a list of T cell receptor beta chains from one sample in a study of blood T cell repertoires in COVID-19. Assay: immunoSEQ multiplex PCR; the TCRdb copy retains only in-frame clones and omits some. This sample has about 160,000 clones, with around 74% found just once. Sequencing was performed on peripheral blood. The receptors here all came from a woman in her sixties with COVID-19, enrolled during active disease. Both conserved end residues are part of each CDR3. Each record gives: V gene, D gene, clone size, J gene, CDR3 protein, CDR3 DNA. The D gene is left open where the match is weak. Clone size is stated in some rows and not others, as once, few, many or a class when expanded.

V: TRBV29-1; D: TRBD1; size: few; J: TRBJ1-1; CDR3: CSVRQGLGSTEAFF; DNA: TGCAGCGTACGACAGGGCCTAGGGAGCACTGAAGCTTTCTTT
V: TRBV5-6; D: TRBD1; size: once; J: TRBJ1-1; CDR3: CASSQPGQGIKAFF; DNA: TGTGCCAGCAGCCAGCCGGGACAGGGAATAAAAGCTTTCTTT
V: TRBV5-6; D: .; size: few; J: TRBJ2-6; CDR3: CASRETGYSGANVLTF; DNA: TGTGCCAGCAGAGAGACAGGTTACTCTGGGGCCAACGTCCTGACTTTC
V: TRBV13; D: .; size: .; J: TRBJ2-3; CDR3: CASSLSGLTDTQYF; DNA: TGTGCCAGCAGCCTAAGCGGACTCACAGATACGCAGTATTTT
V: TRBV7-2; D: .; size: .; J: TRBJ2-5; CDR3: CASSLRYRPGETQYF; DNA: TGTGCCAGCAGCTTACGCTACAGGCCAGGAGAGACCCAGTACTTC
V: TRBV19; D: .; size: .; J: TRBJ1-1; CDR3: CASTQGEVSEAFF; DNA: TGTGCCAGTACGCAGGGTGAGGTATCTGAAGCTTTCTTT
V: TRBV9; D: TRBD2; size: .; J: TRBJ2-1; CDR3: CASSVYLAGLNEQFF; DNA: TGTGCCAGCAGCGTATACCTAGCGGGGTTGAACGAGCAGTTCTTC
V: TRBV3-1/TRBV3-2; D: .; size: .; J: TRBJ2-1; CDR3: CASSQSNLGEQFF; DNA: TGTGCCAGCAGCCAGTCAAATCTGGGCGAGCAGTTCTTC
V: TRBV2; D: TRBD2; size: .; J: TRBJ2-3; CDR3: CASSSSGGVTDTQYF; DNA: TGTGCCAGCAGTTCTAGCGGGGGGGTCACAGATACGCAGTATTTT
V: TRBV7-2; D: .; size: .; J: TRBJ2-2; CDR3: CASSPRDSGSGELFF; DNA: TGTGCCAGCAGCCCCCGGGACTCGGGCTCCGGGGAGCTGTTTTTT
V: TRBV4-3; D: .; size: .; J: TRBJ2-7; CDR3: CASSQRRSGEQYF; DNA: TGCGCCAGCAGCCAACGCCGCAGCGGCGAGCAGTACTTC
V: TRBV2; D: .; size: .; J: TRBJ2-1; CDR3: CASSRGGSYNEQFF; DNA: TGTGCCAGCAGTCGAGGGGGCTCCTACAATGAGCAGTTCTTC
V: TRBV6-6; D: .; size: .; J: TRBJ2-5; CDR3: CASSYRGGGEGETQYF; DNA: TGTGCCAGCAGTTATAGGGGGGGCGGCGAAGGGGAGACCCAGTACTTC
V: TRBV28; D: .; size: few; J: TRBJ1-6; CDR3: CASSDRSLHF; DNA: TGTGCCAGCAGTGACAGATCCCTCCACTTT
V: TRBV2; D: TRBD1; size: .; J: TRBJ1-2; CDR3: CASSDGQGYGYTF; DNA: TGTGCCAGCAGTGACGGACAGGGGTATGGCTACACCTTC
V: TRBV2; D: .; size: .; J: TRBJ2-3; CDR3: CASSEALGHASTDTQYF; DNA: TGTGCCAGCAGTGAAGCGCTGGGGCACGCGAGCACAGATACGCAGTATTTT
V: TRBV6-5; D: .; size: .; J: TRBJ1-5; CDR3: CASHLRAGQPQHF; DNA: TGTGCCAGCCACCTCAGGGCCGGTCAGCCCCAGCATTTT
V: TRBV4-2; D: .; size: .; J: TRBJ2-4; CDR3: CASSQDLGREYDF; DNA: TGTGCCAGCAGCCAAGATCTAGGTCGGGAGTACGACTTC
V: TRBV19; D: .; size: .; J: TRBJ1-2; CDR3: CASSIPLRGKNNYGYTF; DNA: TGTGCCAGTAGTATTCCCCTGAGGGGGAAGAATAACTATGGCTACACCTTC
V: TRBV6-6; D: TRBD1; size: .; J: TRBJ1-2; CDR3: CASTTGTVWGYTF; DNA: TGTGCCAGCACTACCGGGACAGTTTGGGGCTACACCTTC
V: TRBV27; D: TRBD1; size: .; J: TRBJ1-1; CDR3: CASSLSGGGFTEAFF; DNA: TGTGCCAGCAGTTTGTCAGGGGGCGGTTTCACTGAAGCTTTCTTT
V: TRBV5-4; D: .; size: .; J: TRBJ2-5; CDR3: CASSLEGRVSGTQYF; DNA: TGTGCCAGCAGCTTGGAGGGCAGGGTTTCAGGGACCCAGTACTTC
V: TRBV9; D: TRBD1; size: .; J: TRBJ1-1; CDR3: CASSWGQERTEAFF; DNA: TGTGCCAGCAGCTGGGGACAGGAGAGGACTGAAGCTTTCTTT
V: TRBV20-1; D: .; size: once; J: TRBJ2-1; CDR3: CSARAVNEQFF; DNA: TGCAGTGCTAGGGCCGTCAATGAGCAGTTCTTC
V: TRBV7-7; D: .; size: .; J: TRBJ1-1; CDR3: CASSLRQGPLVVENTEAFF; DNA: TGTGCTAGCAGCTTACGTCAGGGTCCTTTAGTTGTAGAGAACACTGAAGCTTTCTTT
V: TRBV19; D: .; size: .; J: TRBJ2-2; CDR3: CAVRLRNTGELFF; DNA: TGTGCCGTAAGACTACGGAACACCGGGGAGCTGTTTTTT
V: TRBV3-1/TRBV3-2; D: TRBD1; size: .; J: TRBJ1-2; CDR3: CASSLRDREFYGYTF; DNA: TGTGCCAGCAGCCTTCGGGACAGGGAATTCTATGGCTACACCTTC
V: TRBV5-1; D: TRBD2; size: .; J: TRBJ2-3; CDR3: CASSSRTSGNTDTQYF; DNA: TGCGCCAGCAGCTCTCGGACTAGCGGGAACACAGATACGCAGTATTTT
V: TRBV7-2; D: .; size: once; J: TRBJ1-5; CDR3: CASSSLSTGTQHF; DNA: TGTGCCAGCAGCTCCCTTTCCACCGGGACCCAGCATTTT
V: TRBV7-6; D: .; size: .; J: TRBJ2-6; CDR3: CASSPQIPGSGANVLTF; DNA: TGTGCCAGCAGCCCCCAAATTCCGGGAAGCGGGGCCAACGTCCTGACTTTC
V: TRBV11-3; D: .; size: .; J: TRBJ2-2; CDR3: CASTPSGQSNTGELFF; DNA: TGTGCCAGCACCCCATCTGGACAGTCGAACACCGGGGAGCTGTTTTTT
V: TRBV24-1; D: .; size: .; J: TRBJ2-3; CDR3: CATSPIGRVVTDTQYF; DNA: TGTGCCACCAGCCCAATTGGCAGGGTTGTAACAGATACGCAGTATTTT
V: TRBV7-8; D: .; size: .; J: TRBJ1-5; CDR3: CASSSDRGSNQPQHF; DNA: TGTGCCAGCAGCTCGGACAGAGGTTCGAATCAGCCCCAGCATTTT
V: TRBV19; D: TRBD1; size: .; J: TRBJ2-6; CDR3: CASSLTGPLRGANVLTF; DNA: TGTGCCAGTAGTTTGACAGGGCCCCTTAGAGGGGCCAACGTCCTGACTTTC
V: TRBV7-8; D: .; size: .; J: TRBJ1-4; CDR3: CASSGQTTNEKLFF; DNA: TGTGCCAGCAGCGGGCAGACAACTAATGAAAAACTGTTTTTT
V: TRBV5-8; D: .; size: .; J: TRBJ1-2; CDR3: CASSLAVGLANYGYTF; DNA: TGTGCCAGCAGCTTGGCGGTCGGGTTAGCTAACTATGGCTACACCTTC
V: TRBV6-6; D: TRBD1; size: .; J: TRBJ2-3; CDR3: CASSPRDRGGDTQYF; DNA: TGTGCCAGCAGTCCCCGGGACAGGGGGGGAGATACGCAGTATTTT
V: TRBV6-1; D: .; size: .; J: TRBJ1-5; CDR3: CASSEPNQPQHF; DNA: TGTGCCAGCAGTGAACCAAATCAGCCCCAGCATTTT
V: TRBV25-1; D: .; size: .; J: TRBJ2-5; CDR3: CASSDRDEEQETQYF; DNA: TGTGCCAGCAGTGACCGGGATGAAGAACAAGAGACCCAGTACTTC
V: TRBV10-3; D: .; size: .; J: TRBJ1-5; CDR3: CAISKGEGNQPQHF; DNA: TGTGCCATCAGTAAAGGTGAGGGCAATCAGCCCCAGCATTTT
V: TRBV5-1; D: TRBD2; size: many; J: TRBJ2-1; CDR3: CASSFATGTSLGNEQFF; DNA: TGCGCCAGCAGTTTTGCCACCGGGACTAGCTTAGGCAATGAGCAGTTCTTC
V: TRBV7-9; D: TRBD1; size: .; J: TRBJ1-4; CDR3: CASSPGTGRNEKLFF; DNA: TGTGCCAGCAGCCCCGGGACAGGTCGTAATGAAAAACTGTTTTTT
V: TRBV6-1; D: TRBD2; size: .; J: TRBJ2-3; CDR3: CASSEFSGRGGTQYF; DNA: TGTGCCAGCAGTGAATTTAGCGGGAGAGGGGGTACGCAGTATTTT
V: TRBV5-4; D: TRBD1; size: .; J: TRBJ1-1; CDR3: CASSPLGTAMNTEAFF; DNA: TGTGCCAGCAGCCCCCTAGGGACAGCGATGAACACTGAAGCTTTCTTT
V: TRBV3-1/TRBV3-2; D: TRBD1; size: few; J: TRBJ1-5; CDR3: CASSPTGGGNQPQHF; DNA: TGTGCCAGCAGCCCGACAGGGGGCGGCAATCAGCCCCAGCATTTT
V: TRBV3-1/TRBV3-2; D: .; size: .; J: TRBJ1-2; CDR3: CASSSLSRGSHYTF; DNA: TGTGCCAGCAGTTCCCTGTCCAGGGGCAGCCACTACACCTTC
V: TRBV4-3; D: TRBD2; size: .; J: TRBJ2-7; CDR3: CASSQARTSHEQYF; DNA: TGCGCCAGCAGCCAAGCCCGGACTAGCCACGAGCAGTACTTC
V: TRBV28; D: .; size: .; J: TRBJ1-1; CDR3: CASTQDMNTEAFF; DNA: TGTGCCAGCACACAGGACATGAACACTGAAGCTTTCTTT